A single T cell receptor (beta chain) is shown here with its context. V was cut by 6 bases and J by 1 base, with 9 bases left in between. The CDR3 is 13 residues long. Recruited during active infection, patients (from Seattle) were subsequently followed longitudinally. The sample belongs to a study of blood T cell repertoires in COVID-19. In the study overall: Collection of acute and convalescent COVID-19 samples took place in the United States, Italy and Spain. Sources were T cells, B-cell-depleted T cells, or PBMCs; the material itself was cDNA or gDNA.

Original methodology: Reference gene primer amplification in the assay estimated nucleated cell counts. Profiling relied on immunoSEQ multiplex PCR, and the TCRdb table lists in-frame clones only, not all of them. The V and J calls and clone size were taken over from that table, and D and trimming were inferred from the DNA. Of 130,000 to 150,000 clones in the sample, roughly three quarters were seen once. The chain uses TRBV12-3 or TRBV12-4 and TRBJ1-1; perhaps TRBD1 as D (6 bases). The specimen sequenced was peripheral blood. This sequence originates from a woman aged 70 to 79 with COVID-19, enrolled during active disease. The chain's CDR3 is CASREQGNTEAFF. The CDR3 nucleotides are TGTGCCAGCAGGGAACAGGGGAACACTGAAGCTTTCTTT.